This T cell receptor beta chain was recorded in a study of T cells after yellow fever vaccination. Trimming pared 3 bases from V and 4 bases from J, leaving 16 bases between. Per the germline V gene, CDR1 is MNHEY and CDR2 is SVGEGT. The CDR3 runs 17 residues. Generation of TCR cDNA used 5'RACE template switching (which added a universal primer site and UMIs). TCRdb called the 5' RACE reads again in MiXCR, with one record for every CDR3 protein. The sample contains some 600,000 distinct CDR3 sequences, 9% to 15% of which appear only once. The sequence was collected from a man aged 30 to 45 who received the YFV17D yellow fever vaccine. V usage is TRBV6-2 or TRBV6-3 and J usage is TRBJ2-6; D is possibly TRBD1 (5 bases). This specimen consisted of PBMCs, obtained on the day of the yellow fever booster vaccination. CDR3 DNA: TGTGCCAGCAGTTATTATAGACAGCTCCCCGGGGCCAACGTCCTGACTTTC. This gives the protein CASSYYRQLPGANVLTF.